What follows describes a single TCR beta chain. Primers for the PCR totalled 60 Vbeta and 13 Jbeta. Repertoires were generated with immunoSEQ multiplex PCR, while TCRdb's copy carries only in-frame clones and drops some. This table holds fewer than 150,000 clones, 70% to 85% found once. V was cut by 5 bases and J by 11 bases, with 15 bases left in between. This CDR3 contains 11 residues. CDR1 SQVTM and CDR2 ANQGSEA come from the germline V gene. This sample was taken from a study of cytomegalovirus exposure and HLA in healthy donors. V usage is TRBV29-1 and J usage is TRBJ1-2; maybe TRBD1 (5 bases). The material sequenced was PBMCs. This sequence was found in a man aged 35 to 55 in good health and CMV-seropositive. In nucleotides, the CDR3 is TGCAGCGTTTGTACTGGACAACTTTACACCTTC. This codes for CSVCTGQLYTF.